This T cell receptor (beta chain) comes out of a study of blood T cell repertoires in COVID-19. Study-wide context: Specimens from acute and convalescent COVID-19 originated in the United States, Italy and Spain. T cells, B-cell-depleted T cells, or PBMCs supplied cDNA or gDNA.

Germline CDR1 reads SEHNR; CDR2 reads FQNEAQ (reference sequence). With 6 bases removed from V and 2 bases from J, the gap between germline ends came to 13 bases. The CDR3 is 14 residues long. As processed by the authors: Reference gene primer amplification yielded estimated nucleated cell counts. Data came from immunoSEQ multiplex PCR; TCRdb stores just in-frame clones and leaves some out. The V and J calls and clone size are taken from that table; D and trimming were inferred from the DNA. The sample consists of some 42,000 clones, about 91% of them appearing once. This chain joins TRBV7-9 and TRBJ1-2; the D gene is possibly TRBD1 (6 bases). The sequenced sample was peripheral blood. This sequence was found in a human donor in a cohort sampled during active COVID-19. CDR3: CASSHLQGNYGYTF. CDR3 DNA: TGTGCCAGCAGTCATCTTCAGGGGAACTATGGCTACACCTTC.